The 26 T cell receptor beta chains listed next were all sequenced from one sample in a study of cytomegalovirus exposure and HLA in healthy donors. Vbeta (60) and Jbeta (13) primers were used in the PCR. Sequencing used immunoSEQ multiplex PCR; TCRdb keeps in-frame clones, though not all of them. Among fewer than 130,000 clones listed, under 85% were seen once. The material sequenced was PBMCs. The receptors were gathered from a man aged 25-40 years in good health and CMV-seropositive.

In its sample, this clone was seen a few times. CDR3 residues: CASSSMSEGGQPQHF. The CDR3 DNA is TGTGCCAGCAGCTCCATGTCTGAGGGCGGTCAGCCCCAGCATTTT. The genes are TRBV11-2 and TRBJ1-5; D is unclear. Trimming removed 4 bases at V and 6 bases at J, with 16 bases between. This CDR3 is built from 15 residues. Germline CDR1 is SGHAT and CDR2 is FQNNGV.

The chain's CDR3 is CASERLPDTGELFF. As DNA, the CDR3 is TGCGCCAGTGAGAGGCTACCCGACACCGGGGAGCTGTTTTTT. The rearrangement joins TRBV5-1 to TRBJ2-2; no firm D call. V was clipped by 8 bases and J by 3 bases, with 14 bases between them. Germline V CDR1 and CDR2: SGHRS, YFSETQ. This CDR3 has 14 amino acids.

The chain employs TRBV6-1 and TRBJ2-5; TRBD2 matches at 11 bases. The better agreement between TRBJ2-7 and the DNA end casts doubt on the J call. Germline V gene data show CDR1 as MNHNS and CDR2 as SASEGT. This CDR3 spans 15 amino acids. The CDR3 spells CASSKNSGGAYEQYF. The CDR3 DNA reads TGTGCCAGCAGCAAAAATAGCGGGGGGGCCTACGAGCAGTACTTC.

J is TRBJ1-2 and V is TRBV7-9; 7 nucleotides agree with TRBD1. J was trimmed by 3 bases and V by 6 bases; bases with no gene match: 7. The CDR3 runs to 14 residues. Germline V gene lookup returns CDR1 SEHNR and CDR2 FQNEAQ (reference sequence). The CDR3 bases are TGTGCCAGCAGTCCTCTTGACAGGGACTATGGCTACACCTTC. It is translated as CASSPLDRDYGYTF. The complete variable domain, with remaining parts taken from reference TRBV7-9 and TRBJ1-2, reads DTGVSQNPRHKITKRGQNVTFRCDPISEHNRLYWYRQTLGQGPEFLTYFQNEAQLEKSRLLSDRFSAERPKGSFSTLEIQRTEQGDSAMYLCASSPLDRDYGYTFGSGTRLTVV.

The chain uses TRBV18 and TRBJ2-7; 12 bases are a match to TRBD2. CDR3 length: 15 amino acids. Looked up from germline, CDR1 is KGHSH and CDR2 is LQKENI. The junction had 4 bases not matched to a gene; V was cut back by 4 bases and J by 3 bases. The CDR3 sequence is CASSLASGGDYEQYF. DNA of the CDR3: TGTGCCAGCTCACTCGCTAGCGGGGGGGACTACGAGCAGTACTTC.

This clone was counted once. The rearrangement joins TRBV11-2 to TRBJ2-7; TRBD2 is a possible D gene (5 bases). Germline CDR1 and CDR2: SGHAT and FQNNGV. The CDR3 contains 15 residues. V gave up 0 bases and J gave up 7 bases, with 16 bases separating them. Here the CDR3 DNA reads TGTGCCAGCAGCTTAGATCCAGGACTCGTCTATGAGCAGTACTTC. Protein product: CASSLDPGLVYEQYF.

The gene calls are TRBV5-4 and TRBJ1-2; tentatively, D is TRBD1 (6 bases). The V gene lost 4 bases and the J gene lost 2 bases, with 12 bases spanning the gap. Germline CDR1 reads SGHNT; CDR2 reads YYREEE (reference sequence). CDR3 size: 14 residues. The CDR3 sequence is CASSTYGTNYGYTF. The CDR3 nucleotides are TGTGCCAGCAGCACTTACGGGACAAACTATGGCTACACCTTC. Full variable domain (rest looked up from reference TRBV5-4 and TRBJ1-2): ETGVTQSPTHLIKTRGQQVTLRCSSQSGHNTVSWYQQALGQGPQFIFQYYREEENGRGNFPPRFSGLQFPNYSSELNVNALELDDSALYLCASSTYGTNYGYTFGSGTRLTVV.

This sequence joins TRBV19 and TRBJ2-7, with D perhaps TRBD1 (5 bases). The CDR3 has 13 residues. Germline-derived CDR1 and CDR2 are LNHDA and SQIVND (reference sequence). The ends were cut back, 6 bases at V and 2 bases at J, with 11 bases in the middle. The CDR3 reads CASRNPGTYEQYF. CDR3 in DNA: TGTGCCAGTAGGAACCCAGGGACCTACGAGCAGTACTTC. The full variable domain, with the rest looked up from reference TRBV19 and TRBJ2-7, is DGGITQSPKYLFRKEGQNVTLSCEQNLNHDAMYWYRQDPGQGLRLIYYSQIVNDFQKGDIAEGYSVSREKKESFPLTVTSAQKNPTAFYLCASRNPGTYEQYFGPGTRLTVT.

The chain is built from TRBV15 and TRBJ2-7, with a possible D match to TRBD1 (6 bases). Trimming left V 0 bases short and J 6 bases short, with 15 bases between. The germline V gene encodes CDR1 LNHNV and CDR2 YYDKDF (reference sequence). The CDR3 is made up of 15 amino acids. The CDR3 bases are TGTGCCACCAGCAGAGATCCCAGGGGAAGTTCCGAGCAGTACTTC. This codes for CATSRDPRGSSEQYF.

The chain joins TRBV2 to TRBJ2-2, with 11 bases fitting TRBD2. This CDR3 spans 16 amino acids. J lost 7 bases, V lost 4 bases, and 8 bases had no gene match. Looked up from germline, CDR1 is SNHLY and CDR2 is FYNNEI. CDR3 DNA sequence: TGTGCCAGCAGTGCTAGCGGGGGGCCCGCTGGCGGGGAGCTGTTTTTT. It codes for CASSASGGPAGGELFF. Supplemented by reference TRBV2 and TRBJ2-2, the full variable domain reads EPEVTQTPSHQVTQMGQEVILRCVPISNHLYFYWYRQILGQKVEFLVSFYNNEISEKSEIFDDQFSVERPDGSNFTLKIRSTKLEDSAMYFCASSASGGPAGGELFFGEGSRLTVL.

J is TRBJ2-7 and V is TRBV7-6, with 7 bases lining up with TRBD1. This CDR3 has 14 residues. CDR1 and CDR2 from the germline V gene are SGHVS and FNYEAQ. V dropped 5 bases and J dropped 1; count of bases not matched to a gene: 5. CDR3 coding DNA: TGTGCCAGCAGCCTGGGACAGTTGTCCTACGAGCAGTACTTC. This encodes CASSLGQLSYEQYF.

The rearrangement joins TRBV7-2 to TRBJ2-5; 9 positions match TRBD1. The J call could be wrong; TRBJ2-7 is a better fit for the DNA end. The CDR3 totals 14 residues. Germline CDR1 SGHTA, CDR2 FQGNSA. This CDR3 reads CASRSGTGFYEQYF. The CDR3 DNA reads TGTGCCAGCAGGTCCGGGACAGGGTTCTACGAGCAGTACTTC.

This clone was observed a single time. The chain carries TRBV7-2 and TRBJ2-7; 7 bases align to TRBD2. The germline gives CDR1 SGHTA, CDR2 FQGNSA. With V trimmed by 5 bases and J by 3 bases, 10 bases remained unmatched. The CDR3 extends over 15 amino acids. CDR3 coding DNA: TGTGCCAGCAGCCCAGACTCGGCGGGGGACTACGAGCAGTACTTC. It codes for CASSPDSAGDYEQYF.

The chain combines TRBV5-5 with TRBJ1-1; D not resolved. CDR1 and CDR2 (germline): SGHKS, YYEKEE (reference sequence). This CDR3 has 13 residues. Trimming took 2 bases from V and 4 from J, leaving 9 bases between them. The CDR3 DNA sequence: TGTGCCAGCAGCTTTTCGGGGTTCACTGAAGCTTTCTTT. Protein product: CASSFSGFTEAFF.

The chain carries TRBV4-2 and TRBJ2-3, with 11 bases fitting TRBD2. The V and J ends lost 4 bases and 3 bases, in that order; junction bases with no gene match: 6. There are 16 residues in the CDR3. Per the germline V gene, CDR1 is LGHNA and CDR2 is YNFKEQ. In DNA, the CDR3 is TGTGCCAGCAGCCGCGTTAGCGGGGGGGCAACAGATACGCAGTATTTT. This gives the protein CASSRVSGGATDTQYF.

The chain joins TRBV4-2 to TRBJ1-2; D unclear. CDR1 LGHNA and CDR2 YNFKEQ come from the germline V gene. The CDR3 covers 15 residues. Deletions cut 0 bases from V and 1 base from J, with 9 bases between. CDR3: CASSQDRSYNYGYTF. The CDR3 coding sequence is TGTGCCAGCAGCCAAGACCGGAGTTATAACTATGGCTACACCTTC.

The rearrangement joins TRBV5-6 to TRBJ2-3; no reliable D call. Germline loops: CDR1 SGHDT, CDR2 YYEEEE. V gave up 0 bases and J gave up 6 bases, with 8 bases separating them. This CDR3 region has 13 residues. This CDR3 reads CASSLGSEDTQYF. The DNA of the CDR3 is TGTGCCAGCAGCTTGGGGTCGGAGGATACGCAGTATTTT.

This rearrangement joins TRBV27 to TRBJ1-2; D gene ambiguous. With 6 bases removed from V and 1 base from J, the gap between germline ends came to 12 bases. Germline assignment: CDR1 MNHEY and CDR2 SMNVEV (reference sequence). The CDR3 spans 14 residues. The CDR3 region is CASRELGLNYGYTF. CDR3 DNA: TGTGCCAGCAGGGAGTTAGGACTTAACTATGGCTACACCTTC.

This clone showed up just a few times. The chain is built from TRBV4-3 and TRBJ1-2; D gene unclear. The germline V gene has CDR1 LGHNA and CDR2 YSLEER. The CDR3 runs 12 residues. Trimming took 1 base from V and 8 from J, leaving 8 bases between them. The DNA for the CDR3 is TGCGCCAGCAGCCAAGCGGCCGGGGGCTACACCTTC. The encoded protein is CASSQAAGGYTF.

This clone was counted between two and nine times. V is TRBV2 and J is TRBJ1-1; no definite D call. There are 12 residues in the CDR3. Germline-derived CDR1 and CDR2 are SNHLY and FYNNEI. The V end was cut by 6 bases, the J end by 4 bases, with 9 bases between. The CDR3 sequence is CASRRRSTEAFF. CDR3 DNA: TGTGCCAGCAGAAGAAGGAGCACTGAAGCTTTCTTT.

The rearrangement links TRBV4-2 to TRBJ1-3; a possible D gene is TRBD1 (5 bases). The CDR3 is 17 amino acids. CDR1 is LGHNA, CDR2 YNFKEQ, per germline. The V end was cut by 4 bases, the J end by 0 bases, with 16 bases between. The CDR3 is CASSLQGRAISGNTIYF. The CDR3 DNA sequence: TGTGCCAGCAGCCTCCAGGGCAGGGCTATCTCTGGAAACACCATATATTTT.

The rearrangement uses TRBV10-3 and TRBJ2-5; a possible D gene is TRBD1 (6 bases). The CDR3 covers 12 residues. CDR1 ENHRY and CDR2 SYGVKD come from the germline V gene. V was trimmed by 3 bases and J by 4 bases, leaving 6 bases between them. The CDR3 DNA reads TGTGCCATCAGTGAACAGGGAGAGACCCAGTACTTC. Translated: CAISEQGETQYF.

The V and J genes are TRBV10-1 and TRBJ2-2; no clear D. The V end was cut by 4 bases, the J end by 7 bases, with 10 bases between. Germline V lookup: CDR1 WNHNN, CDR2 SYGVQD (reference sequence). The CDR3 extends over 13 amino acids. CDR3 nucleotides: TGCGCCAGCAGTGGGCAGGTCAACGGGGAGCTGTTTTTT. This encodes CASSGQVNGELFF.

The chain combines TRBV9 with TRBJ2-3, with D unclear. V lost 4 bases and J lost 0, with 24 bases in between. From germline, CDR1 is SGDLS and CDR2 YYNGEE. The CDR3 runs 19 residues. Here the CDR3 reads CASSPPPLLSGPSTDTQYF. Written as DNA, the CDR3 is TGTGCCAGCAGCCCTCCCCCCCTCCTAAGTGGTCCTAGCACAGATACGCAGTATTTT.

This clone was picked up a small number of times. The chain carries TRBV10-1 and TRBJ1-2; no firm D call. Per germline, CDR1 WNHNN and CDR2 SYGVQD (reference sequence). V lost 6 bases and J lost 8, with 10 bases in between. This CDR3 has 11 residues. CDR3 in amino acids: CASRHKRGYTF. CDR3 coding DNA: TGCGCCAGCAGGCATAAGAGGGGCTACACCTTC.

This chain joins TRBV19 and TRBJ1-2; TRBD1 is a possible D gene (5 bases). CDR1 and CDR2 from the germline V gene are LNHDA and SQIVND (reference sequence). The V gene lost 7 bases and the J gene lost 8 bases, with 17 bases spanning the gap. This CDR3 is built from 13 residues. CDR3 DNA sequence: TGTGCCAGTAATGAGGACACCGGCTACGGCTACACCTTC. Translated, it gives CASNEDTGYGYTF.